Listed here are 17 T cell receptor beta chains from one sample, sequenced in a study of CD8+ T cells in alopecia areata (dated by TCRdb to between 2017 and 2018). The method behind the library was the immunoSEQ multiplex PCR assay. For TCR sequencing, RNA was extracted from every sample and reverse transcribed into cDNA to serve as template. TCRdb took over this immuneACCESS table, retaining in-frame rearrangements with V and J assigned. Such tables are incomplete; in checked studies, under half of the missing clones stem from an unresolved V gene, and the remainder is unexplained. The sample table shows about 190,000 clones, and around 56% are seen once. The ten largest clones add up to approximately 0.7% of the sample. The time point label corresponds to: around 4 weeks on oral tofacitinib. In light of the paper, this sample's treatment or condition label describes: oral pan-JAK inhibitor, 5-10 mg twice daily.

Sample: CD4+ T cells sorted from blood, taken at week 4, from a patient treated with tofacitinib. The receptors were gathered from a human donor with alopecia areata.

V and J are TRBV18 and TRBJ2-1, with a possible D match to TRBD2 (6 bases). Germline V CDR1 and CDR2: KGHSH, LQKENI. The CDR3 runs to 15 residues. V was pared by 0 bases and J by 6 bases, with 12 bases between. The CDR3 sequence: CASSPPSGVGNEQFF. Written as DNA, the CDR3 is TGTGCCAGCTCACCACCGTCGGGGGTCGGCAATGAGCAGTTCTTC. Using reference TRBV18 and TRBJ2-1 for the parts outside the CDR3, the full variable domain is NAGVMQNPRHLVRRRGQEARLRCSPMKGHSHVYWYRQLPEEGLKFMVYLQKENIIDESGMPKERFSAEFPKEGPSILRIQQVVRGDSAAYFCASSPPSGVGNEQFFGPGTRLTVL.

This chain connects TRBV30 to TRBJ2-5; D is undetermined. The CDR3 covers 16 residues. Trimming removed 3 bases from V and 1 base from J, with 18 bases in between. Germline values: CDR1 GTSNPN, CDR2 SVGIG (reference sequence). The CDR3 nucleotides read TGTGCCTGGAGCAATCACCTCGGGCCGCCCCAAGAGACCCAGTACTTC. As protein: CAWSNHLGPPQETQYF.

The genes are TRBV7-3 and TRBJ2-2, with 7 bases lining up with TRBD2. The germline gives CDR1 SGHTA, CDR2 FQGTGA. The CDR3 covers 16 residues. Losses at the gene ends were 3 bases for V and 2 bases for J; bases not matched to a gene: 6. CDR3 loop: CASSFSRERNTGELFF. The CDR3 DNA is TGTGCCAGCAGCTTTTCGCGGGAGCGAAACACCGGGGAGCTGTTTTTT.

Only a few counts were recorded for this clone. V gene TRBV29-1 combines with J gene TRBJ2-3; TRBD2 is a possible D gene (7 bases). V lost 0 bases and J 2 bases, leaving 15 bases between the germline ends. CDR1 is SQVTM, CDR2 ANQGSEA, per germline. The CDR3 totals 16 residues. CDR3 amino acids: CSVEDLGGRITDTQYF. The CDR3 DNA reads as TGCAGCGTTGAAGATCTGGGGGGGCGCATCACAGATACGCAGTATTTT.

The chain employs TRBV29-1 and TRBJ1-4; D possibly corresponds to TRBD1 (6 bases). Trimming left V 4 bases short and J 3 bases short, with 12 bases between. This CDR3 has 14 residues. CDR1 is SQVTM, CDR2 ANQGSEA, per germline. CDR3 coding DNA: TGCAGCGTTGTTGGGGGCGCGGCTAATGAAAAACTGTTTTTT. It codes for CSVVGGAANEKLFF. The whole variable domain, remainder taken from reference TRBV29-1 and TRBJ1-4, is SAVISQKPSRDICQRGTSLTIQCQVDSQVTMMFWYRQQPGQSLTLIATANQGSEATYESGFVIDKFPISRPNLTFSTLTVSNMSPEDSSIYLCSVVGGAANEKLFFGSGTQLSVL.

Only a few counts were recorded for this clone. The rearrangement links TRBV9 to TRBJ2-3; D could derive from TRBD1 or TRBD2 (5 bases each). Trimming stripped 0 bases from V and 9 bases from J, with 8 bases between. Germline V CDR1 and CDR2: SGDLS, YYNGEE. The length of the CDR3 is 12 residues. CDR3 nucleotides: TGTGCCAGCAGCGTAGGCCGGGACACGCAGTATTTT. It is translated as CASSVGRDTQYF.

The J gene is TRBJ1-5, the V gene TRBV30, with D uncertain. V lost 4 bases and J lost 0, with 7 bases in between. CDR1 is GTSNPN, CDR2 SVGIG, per germline (reference sequence). This CDR3 has 13 amino acids. CDR3 coding DNA: TGTGCCTGGACCGCGTATAGCAATCAGCCCCAGCATTTT. Translated, it gives CAWTAYSNQPQHF.

The rearrangement uses TRBV15 and TRBJ1-2; 9 bases map to TRBD1. Germline assignment: CDR1 LNHNV and CDR2 YYDKDF (reference sequence). The ends lost 1 base at V and 7 bases at J; junction bases unmatched: 10. The CDR3 spans 16 residues. In nucleotides, the CDR3 is TGTGCCACCAGCAGAGGAGGACAGGGGTCAAAAGGTGGCTACACCTTC. Translation: CATSRGGQGSKGGYTF. Based on the CDR3 plus reference TRBV15 and TRBJ1-2, the full variable domain is DAMVIQNPRYQVTQFGKPVTLSCSQTLNHNVMYWYQQKSSQAPKLLFHYYDKDFNNEADTPDNFQSRRPNTSFCFLDIRSPGLGDTAMYLCATSRGGQGSKGGYTFGSGTRLTVV.

The chain is built from TRBV29-1 and TRBJ1-1, with D perhaps matching TRBD1 (6 bases). Germline V CDR1 and CDR2: SQVTM, ANQGSEA. CDR3 length equals 13 residues. Trimming cost V 7 bases and J 2 bases, with 14 bases left between them. CDR3 sequence: CSASQGQNTEAFF. CDR3 nucleotide sequence: TGCAGCGCGTCCCAGGGGCAAAACACTGAAGCTTTCTTT.

V is TRBV10-1 and J is TRBJ2-5, with D uncertain. The CDR3 consists of 12 residues. V dropped 6 bases and J dropped 7 bases, with 12 bases sitting between them. In germline, CDR1 is WNHNN, CDR2 SYGVQD (reference sequence). In nucleotides, the CDR3 is TGCGCCAGCAGGGCACATAGTGGGACCCAGTACTTC. As protein: CASRAHSGTQYF.

J is TRBJ1-5 and V is TRBV4-1; D might be TRBD1 (5 bases). The ends were cut back, 0 bases at V and 7 bases at J, with 13 bases in the middle. CDR1 is MGHRA and CDR2 is YSYEKL in the germline V gene. The CDR3 loop spans 15 amino acids. In DNA, the CDR3 is TGCGCCAGCAGCCAAGATCCCCAGGGTTTCCAGCCCCAGCATTTT. This gives the protein CASSQDPQGFQPQHF.

In this sample, this clone turned up a few times. V usage is TRBV2 and J usage is TRBJ2-5; D gene ambiguous. The CDR3 runs 11 residues. V was clipped by 7 bases and J by 4 bases, with 7 bases between them. Germline V CDR1 and CDR2: SNHLY, FYNNEI. CDR3 coding DNA: TGTGCCAGCACGGTCAGAGAGACCCAGTACTTC. Protein product: CASTVRETQYF.

V usage is TRBV5-6 and J usage is TRBJ2-3, with D possibly being TRBD1 or TRBD2 (5 bases each). The ends were cut back, 1 base at V and 11 bases at J, with 23 bases in the middle. The CDR3 is 16 residues long. Germline V gene lookup returns CDR1 SGHDT and CDR2 YYEEEE. In DNA form, the CDR3 reads TGTGCCAGCAGCTTGCGGGTCGGGACCCCATTCCGCATGCAGTATTTT. Translation: CASSLRVGTPFRMQYF.

V and J are TRBV7-2 and TRBJ2-3; D tentatively reads TRBD1 or TRBD2 (5 bases each). Looked up from germline, CDR1 is SGHTA and CDR2 is FQGNSA. V lost 5 bases, J lost 1 base, and 10 bases lay in between. The CDR3 consists of 14 residues. The CDR3 DNA is TGTGCCAGCAGCCCCGGGACGGGCACAGATACGCAGTATTTT. The encoded protein is CASSPGTGTDTQYF. The whole variable domain, filled in from reference TRBV7-2 and TRBJ2-3, reads GAGVSQSPSNKVTEKGKDVELRCDPISGHTALYWYRQSLGQGLEFLIYFQGNSAPDKSGLPSDRFSAERTGGSVSTLTIQRTQQEDSAVYLCASSPGTGTDTQYFGPGTRLTVL.

This clone was detected only a few times. The CDR3 reads CASSPQGRTEAFF. CDR3 DNA: TGTGCCAGCAGCCCCCAGGGGCGCACTGAAGCTTTCTTT. The chain uses TRBV25-1 and TRBJ1-1; a weak D match, TRBD1 (6 bases). The germline gives CDR1 MGHDK, CDR2 SYGVNS. V was trimmed by 6 bases and J by 4 bases, leaving 12 bases between them. The CDR3 consists of 13 residues.

This rearrangement joins TRBV29-1 to TRBJ2-7; 9 positions agree with TRBD1. V shed 6 bases, J shed 6 bases, and the junction held 6 bases outside the gene matches. In germline, CDR1 is SQVTM, CDR2 ANQGSEA. CDR3 size: 12 residues. CDR3 nucleotides: TGCAGCGTGGGGACAGGGAGAAGCGAGCAGTACTTC. Translated, it gives CSVGTGRSEQYF.

The J gene is TRBJ2-7, the V gene TRBV5-1; 10 bases are shared with TRBD1. V lost 4 bases, J lost 1 base, and 5 bases stayed unmatched. Per the germline V gene, CDR1 is SGHRS and CDR2 is YFSETQ. The CDR3 has 15 residues. The CDR3 sequence is CASSPGDRGSYEQYF. CDR3 sequence (DNA): TGCGCCAGCAGCCCCGGGGACAGGGGATCCTACGAGCAGTACTTC.